This T cell receptor beta chain is drawn from a study of blood T cells in healthy people across ages (dated by TCRdb to between 2014 and 2017). Looking at the study overall: Template switching captured roughly one uniquely barcoded TCR beta cDNA molecule per two T cells in model experiments. The study analyzed two additional independent replicas of 1 million unique cDNA reads from the same blood draw for two donors, one aged 18 to 30 and one aged 80 or older. Four age groups were formed from the donors: young (average approximately 17 years), middle-aged (less than 40), aged (62) and long-lived (less than 85). The study measured age-related changes in TCR beta repertoire diversity using deep sequencing normalized with unique cDNA molecular identifiers. To avoid experimental bias, donors of different ages were randomly spread across the sequencing lanes.

A word on this clonotype: Its antigen has not been determined. No base quality information exists; no much larger clone differs at one position.

The library was made by 5' RACE. Instrument used: Illumina HiSeq 2500. A second PCR of 7 to 11 cycles was run with a J-beta primer mix and a sample-barcoded 5' primer. Each TCR beta cDNA molecule received a unique molecular identifier from a template-switch 5' adaptor carrying 12 random nucleotides. At least 3 million CDR3-containing paired-end reads were obtained from each sample. First-strand cDNA synthesis was performed from all RNA using the Mint cDNA synthesis kit, with priming by a TRBC-specific oligonucleotide. Following uracil-DNA glycosylase treatment, a first 18-cycle PCR with universal primers M1SS and BC2_uni_R was performed on all cDNA. Per the authors' processing: Normalization of each sample was performed by random selection of 1 million high-quality reads, each carrying a distinct molecular identifier. Instead of being binned into consensus sequences, reads that shared molecular identifiers were thrown out. MiTCR, set to a Q25 quality threshold and the strictest error-elimination algorithm, was used for CDR3 identification, clonotype clustering and error correction. Lower-bound total TCR beta diversity was estimated with a nonparametric unseen species model using Euler transformation. Using fastp at Q25 and MiXCR, TCRdb reprocessed the public reads and kept productive beta chains. Each entry merges the rows of one CDR3 protein and shows their most common DNA and genes. These V and J calls are TCRdb output, not the study's own analysis. The sample table lists some 710,000 distinct CDR3 sequences, about 20% of them with a count of one. Of the sample, about 22% falls within the top ten clones.

Reading the germline V gene gives CDR1 MGHRA and CDR2 YSYEKL. The junction carries 15 bases between V and J, which are trimmed by 2 bases and 5 bases respectively. The CDR3 measures 15 amino acids from cysteine to phenylalanine. Just the 45-base CDR3 DNA is kept, in frame starting at base 1. The donors were 40 or so Caucasian individuals from Russia, aged roughly 6 to 100 years, who were systemically healthy. Each donor gave ten milliliters of peripheral blood, collected into EDTA-treated Vacutainer tubes. Ficoll-Paque density-gradient centrifugation was used to isolate PBMCs, with at least 7 million per sample. Total RNA, at least 5 micrograms per sample, was extracted from PBMCs with Trizol reagent. The percentages of naive CD45RAhigh/CD27high T cells were determined by flow cytometry on a PBMC aliquot from every donor. Broader findings and caveats from the paper: Since profiling was done on bulk unsorted PBMCs, naive and antigen-experienced compartments could not be conclusively compared. Total diversity estimates from one million sequenced T cells were considered lower bounds and underestimates. The CMV infection status of donors was not known, potentially confounding age-related changes in expanded clonotypes. The long-lived group showed more naive CD4+ T cells, fewer expanded clones and increased TCR diversity than the aged group, suggesting age selection. Observed TCR beta diversity correlated strongly with the percentage of naive T cells measured by flow cytometry. As age increased, observed TCR beta diversity per million T cells dropped in a roughly linear way, and a significant reduction was already evident by age about 40.

The source material was blood. This sequence uses TRBV4-1 and TRBJ2-5; the D call could be TRBD1 or TRBD2, with each sharing 5 bases. This TCR was sampled from a man aged 65-85 years in good health. The base sequence is TGCGCCAGCAGCCAACAGATTTCAGGGACGGAGACCCAGTACTTC. This sequence encodes CASSQQISGTETQYF.